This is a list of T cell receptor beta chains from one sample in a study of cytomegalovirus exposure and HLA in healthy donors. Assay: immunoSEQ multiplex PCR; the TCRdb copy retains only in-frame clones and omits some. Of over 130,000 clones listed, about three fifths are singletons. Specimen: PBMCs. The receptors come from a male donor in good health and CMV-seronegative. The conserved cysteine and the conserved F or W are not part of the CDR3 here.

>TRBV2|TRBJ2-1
ASRTGTTTSYNEQF
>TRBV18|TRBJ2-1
ASSPDRYNEQF
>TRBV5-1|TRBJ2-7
ASSFGTGPYEQY
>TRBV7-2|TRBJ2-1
ASSRKLAGGVNEQF
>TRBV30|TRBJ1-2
ASPSGAILGHT
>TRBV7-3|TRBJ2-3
ASSSVTGSDTQY
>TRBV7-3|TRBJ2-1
ASRDRQGTNNEQF
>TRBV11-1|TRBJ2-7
ASSLFQGIYEQY
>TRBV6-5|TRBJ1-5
ATIQVSNQPQH
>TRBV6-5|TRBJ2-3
ASSLGVHTDTQY
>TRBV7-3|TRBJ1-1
ASSLVTGDTEAF
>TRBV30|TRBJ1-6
AWKYRGYSNSPLH
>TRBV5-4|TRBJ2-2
ACSPQSHPGTGELF
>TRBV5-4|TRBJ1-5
ASSPGPPSGNHPQH
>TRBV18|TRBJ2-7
ASSPSGTSSYEQY
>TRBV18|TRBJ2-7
ASSHSQGQASDEQY
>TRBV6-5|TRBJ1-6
SSKLDRGDYSPLH
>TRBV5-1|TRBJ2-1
ASSFGDRENNEQF
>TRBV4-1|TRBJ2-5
ASSLQLVETQY
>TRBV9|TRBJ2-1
ASSPFSGGLYNEQF
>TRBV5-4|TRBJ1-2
ASSLAVHSTYGYT
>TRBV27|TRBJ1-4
ASRVGGSEKLF
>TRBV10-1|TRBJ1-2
ASSETQGFGGYT
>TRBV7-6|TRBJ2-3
ASSGGGSTDTQY
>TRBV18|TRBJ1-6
ASSPRDSLNSPLH
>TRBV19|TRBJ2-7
ASSGGTVSYEQY
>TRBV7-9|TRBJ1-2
ASSLRGDSNGYT
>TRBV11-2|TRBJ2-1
ASGTSGGFYNEQF
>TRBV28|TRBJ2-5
ASSWGRSGGQETQY
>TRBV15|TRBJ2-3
ATSPKGLTRTDTQY
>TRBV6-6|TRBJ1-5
ASSYSVRQPQH
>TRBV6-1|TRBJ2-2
ASSDDRGTGNTGELF
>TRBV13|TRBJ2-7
ASSLGASGDTYEQY
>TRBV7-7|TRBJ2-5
ASSRILGLAWETQY
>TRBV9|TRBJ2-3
ASSLGLAGGLPNTDTQY
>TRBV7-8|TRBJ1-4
ASSLQGVANEKLF
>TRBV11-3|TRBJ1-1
ASSLVASGPAF
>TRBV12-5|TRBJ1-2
ASGPGQAYGYT
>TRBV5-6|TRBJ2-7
ASSRGLAGSAYEQY
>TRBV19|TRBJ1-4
ASSIAAVNEKLF
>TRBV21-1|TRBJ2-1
ASSSRRVSGGPRCYEQF
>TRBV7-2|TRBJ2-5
ASSLGDYTMPGTQY
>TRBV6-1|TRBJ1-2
ASTKTGPNYGYT
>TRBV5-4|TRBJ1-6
ASSSNWGDSPLH
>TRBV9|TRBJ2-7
ASSVAYGGYYEQY